This TCR beta chain is from a study of beta chain features in type 1 diabetes. Overall study findings and caveats: Among all four CD4+ subsets, Type 1 diabetes patients had TCRB CDR3s that were moderately but significantly shorter.

As concerns this clone: Its antigen is unknown.

What was sequenced were expressed TCRB transcripts, since all of the isolated RNA had been reverse transcribed. Repertoires were generated with immunoSEQ multiplex PCR, while TCRdb's copy carries only in-frame clones and drops some. The table shows hundreds of thousands of clones, with approximately 30% occurring only once. The CDR3 has 15 amino acids. Germline values: CDR1 SGHVS, CDR2 FQNEAQ. Trimming shortened V by 0 bases and J by 4 bases, and 9 bases separated the two germline ends. This receptor was obtained from a man aged 18-30 years in good health. The chain couples TRBV7-8 to TRBJ2-2; no definite D call. The sequencing input was naive CD4+ T cells from blood. CDR3 DNA sequence: TGTGCCAGCAGCTTAGCCCCGTACCTCACCGGGGAGCTGTTTTTT. Translating it yields CASSLAPYLTGELFF.